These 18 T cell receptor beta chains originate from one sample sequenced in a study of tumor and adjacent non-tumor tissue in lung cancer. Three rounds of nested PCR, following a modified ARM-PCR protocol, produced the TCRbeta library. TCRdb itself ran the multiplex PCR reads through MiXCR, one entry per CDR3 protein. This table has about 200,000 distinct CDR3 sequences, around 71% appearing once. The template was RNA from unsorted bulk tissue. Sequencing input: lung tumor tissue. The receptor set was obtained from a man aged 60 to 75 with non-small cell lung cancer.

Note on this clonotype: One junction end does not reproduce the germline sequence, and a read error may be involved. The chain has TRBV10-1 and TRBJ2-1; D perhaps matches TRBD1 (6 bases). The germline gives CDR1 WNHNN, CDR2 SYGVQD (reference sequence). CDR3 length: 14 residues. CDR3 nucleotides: TGCGCCAACAGTGAATACCAGGGGTTTACAGGCCAGATCTTC. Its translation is CANSEYQGFTGQIF.

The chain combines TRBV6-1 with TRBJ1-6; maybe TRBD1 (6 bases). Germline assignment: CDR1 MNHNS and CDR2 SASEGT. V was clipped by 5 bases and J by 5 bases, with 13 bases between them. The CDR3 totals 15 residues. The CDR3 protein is CASSPLYRDNSPLHF. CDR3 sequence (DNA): TGTGCCAGCAGTCCCCTGTACAGGGATAATTCACCCCTCCACTTT.

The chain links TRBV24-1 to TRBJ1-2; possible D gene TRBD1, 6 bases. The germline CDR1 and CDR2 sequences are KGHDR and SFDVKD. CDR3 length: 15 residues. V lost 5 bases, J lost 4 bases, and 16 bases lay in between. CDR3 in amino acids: CATSGAGDSTYGYTF. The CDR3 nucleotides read TGTGCCACCAGTGGCGCAGGGGATAGTACCTATGGCTACACCTTC.

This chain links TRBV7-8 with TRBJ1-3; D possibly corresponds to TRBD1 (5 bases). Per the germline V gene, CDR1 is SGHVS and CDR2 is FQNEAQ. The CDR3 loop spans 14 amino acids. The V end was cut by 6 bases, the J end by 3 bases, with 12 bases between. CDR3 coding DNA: TGTGCCAGCAGTTTGGCAAGGGGTGGAAACACCATATATTTT. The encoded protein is CASSLARGGNTIYF.

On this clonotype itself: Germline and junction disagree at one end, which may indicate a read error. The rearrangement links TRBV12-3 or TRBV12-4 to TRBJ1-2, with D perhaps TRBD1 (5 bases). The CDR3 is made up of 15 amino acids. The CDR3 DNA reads TGTGCCAGCAGTTTGGGTCAGCCTTGGGGCTATGGCTGCACCTTC. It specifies CASSLGQPWGYGCTF.

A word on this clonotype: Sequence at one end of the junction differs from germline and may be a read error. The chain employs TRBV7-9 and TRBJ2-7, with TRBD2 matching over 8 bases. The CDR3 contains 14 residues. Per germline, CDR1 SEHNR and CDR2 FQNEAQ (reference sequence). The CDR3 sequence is CVSNRAGVIHEQYF. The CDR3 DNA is TGTGTCAGCAACAGAGCGGGAGTTATCCACGAGCAGTACTTC.

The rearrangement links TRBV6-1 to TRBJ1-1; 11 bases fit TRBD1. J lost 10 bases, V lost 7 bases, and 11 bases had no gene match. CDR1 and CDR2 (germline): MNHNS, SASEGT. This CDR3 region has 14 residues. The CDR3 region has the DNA TGTGCCAGCAACCACCGGGACAGGGGGATCTCAGCTTTCTTT. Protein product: CASNHRDRGISAFF.

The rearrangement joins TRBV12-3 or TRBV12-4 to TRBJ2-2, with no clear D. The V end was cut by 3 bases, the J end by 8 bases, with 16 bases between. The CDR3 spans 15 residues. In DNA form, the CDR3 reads TGTGCCAGCAGTTTGAGTTCGTCGAACATTGGGGAGCTGTTTTTT. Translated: CASSLSSSNIGELFF.

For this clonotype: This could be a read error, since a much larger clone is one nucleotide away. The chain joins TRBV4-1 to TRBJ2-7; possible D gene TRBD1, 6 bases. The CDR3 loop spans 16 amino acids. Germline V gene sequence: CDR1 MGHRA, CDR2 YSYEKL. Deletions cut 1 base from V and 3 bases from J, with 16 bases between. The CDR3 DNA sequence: TGCGCCAGCAGCCAAGGGAGCGCCACAGGGAACTACGAGCAGTACTTC. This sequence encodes CASSQGSATGNYEQYF.

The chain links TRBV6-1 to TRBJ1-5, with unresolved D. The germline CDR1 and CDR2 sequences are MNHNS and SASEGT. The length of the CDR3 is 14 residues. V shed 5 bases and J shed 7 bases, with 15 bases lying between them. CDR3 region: CASSNKEAGQPQHF. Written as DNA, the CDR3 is TGTGCCAGCAGTAATAAGGAAGCGGGCCAGCCCCAGCATTTT.

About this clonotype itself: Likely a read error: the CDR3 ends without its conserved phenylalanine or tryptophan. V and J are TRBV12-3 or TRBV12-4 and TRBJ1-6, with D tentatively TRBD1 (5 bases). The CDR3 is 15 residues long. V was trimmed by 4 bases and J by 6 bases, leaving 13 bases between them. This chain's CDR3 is CASSSGGFGNSPLHY. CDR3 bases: TGTGCCAGCAGTTCTGGGGGATTCGGTAATTCACCCCTCCACTAT.

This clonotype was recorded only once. The CDR3 loop reads CSTIRGPNQPQHF. The CDR3 DNA follows: TGCAGTACCATCAGGGGGCCGAATCAGCCCCAGCATTTT. The rearrangement links TRBV20-1 to TRBJ1-5; TRBD1 aligns across 8 bases. The CDR3 covers 13 residues. Unmatched junction bases numbered 7, after V lost 8 bases and J lost 4 bases. CDR1 DFQATT and CDR2 SNEGSKA come from the germline V gene (reference sequence).

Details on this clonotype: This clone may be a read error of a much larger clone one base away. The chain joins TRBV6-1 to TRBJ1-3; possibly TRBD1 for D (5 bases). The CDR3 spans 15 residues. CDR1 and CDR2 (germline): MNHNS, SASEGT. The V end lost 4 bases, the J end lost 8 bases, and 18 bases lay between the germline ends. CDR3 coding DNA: TGTGCCAGCAGTGTCAAACCGGCAGGGTCGGACACCATATATTTT. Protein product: CASSVKPAGSDTIYF.

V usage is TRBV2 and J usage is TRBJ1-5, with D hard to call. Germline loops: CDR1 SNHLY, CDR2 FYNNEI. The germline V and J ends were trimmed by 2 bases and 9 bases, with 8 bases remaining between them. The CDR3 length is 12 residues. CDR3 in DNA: TGTGCCAGCAGTGAAAGGCTCGGGCCCCAGCATTTT. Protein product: CASSERLGPQHF. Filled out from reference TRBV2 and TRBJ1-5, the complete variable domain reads EPEVTQTPSHQVTQMGQEVILRCVPISNHLYFYWYRQILGQKVEFLVSFYNNEISEKSEIFDDQFSVERPDGSNFTLKIRSTKLEDSAMYFCASSERLGPQHFGDGTRLSIL.

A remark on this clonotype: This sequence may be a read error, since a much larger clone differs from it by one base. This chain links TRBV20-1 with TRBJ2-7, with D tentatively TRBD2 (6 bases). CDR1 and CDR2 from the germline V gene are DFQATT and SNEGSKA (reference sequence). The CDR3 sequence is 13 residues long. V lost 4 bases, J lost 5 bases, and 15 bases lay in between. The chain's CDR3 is CSATKAGGDEQYF. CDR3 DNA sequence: TGCAGTGCTACAAAGGCCGGGGGAGACGAGCAGTACTTC.

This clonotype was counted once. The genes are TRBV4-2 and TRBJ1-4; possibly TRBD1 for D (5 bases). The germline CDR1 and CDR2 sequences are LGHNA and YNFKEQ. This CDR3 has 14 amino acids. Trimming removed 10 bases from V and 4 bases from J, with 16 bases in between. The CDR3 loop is CAIGTGGVNEKLFF. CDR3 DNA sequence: TGTGCCATTGGTACGGGGGGGGTTAATGAAAAACTGTTTTTT.

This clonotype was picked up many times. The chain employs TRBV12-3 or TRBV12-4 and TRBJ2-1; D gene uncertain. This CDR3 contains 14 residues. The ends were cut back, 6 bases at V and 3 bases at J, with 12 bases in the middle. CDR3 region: CASSREAVYNEQFF. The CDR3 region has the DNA TGTGCCAGCAGCCGTGAGGCGGTCTACAATGAGCAGTTCTTC.

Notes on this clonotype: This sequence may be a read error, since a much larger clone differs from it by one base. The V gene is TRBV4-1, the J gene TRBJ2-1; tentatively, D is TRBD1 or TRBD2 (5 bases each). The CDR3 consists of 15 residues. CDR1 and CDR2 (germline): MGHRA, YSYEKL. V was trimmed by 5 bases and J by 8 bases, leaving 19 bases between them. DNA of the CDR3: TGCGCCAGCAGCTATGGGCTAGATGTGGGGGATGAGCAGTTCTTC. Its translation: CASSYGLDVGDEQFF.